Included here is one T cell receptor (beta chain) sequence, with context. Its target is unknown. The table came from immunoSEQ multiplex PCR; TCRdb's copy has only in-frame clones and leaves some out. The sample holds approximately 90,000 clones; approximately 87% are singletons and the top ten take approximately 15%. Sample time point: pretreatment peripheral blood. Patients had urothelial carcinoma that was locally advanced or metastatic. The sample belongs to a study of PD-L1 blockade in urothelial cancer. As for the study in general: Atezolizumab therapy began for patients in 2014, dosed at 1,200 mg intravenously every 3 weeks. Median blood clonality was roughly 0.078, with 86,000 or so unique TCRs.

Study-level points and caveats: Lower pretreatment blood TCR clonality, under the median, predicted better survival, researchers reported.

After removal of 2 bases from V and 6 bases from J, the junction contained 3 bases not matched to a gene. This CDR3 spans 14 amino acids. CDR1 is ENHRY, CDR2 SYGVKD, per germline. The TCR comes from a man aged 60 to 75 with urothelial cancer. The V gene is TRBV10-3, the J gene TRBJ2-3, with 9 nucleotides matching TRBD2. The material sequenced was PBMCs, taken around atezolizumab (anti-PD-L1) treatment. CDR3 sequence (DNA): TGTGCCATCAGTGAGAGCGGGGGGAGGGATACGCAGTATTTT. Translating gives CAISESGGRDTQYF.